The present TCR beta chain was sequenced within a study of T-cell memory formation after mild COVID-19. Using constant-segment primers, 5'RACE produced TCR alpha and TCR beta cDNA libraries carrying sample barcodes and UMIs. TCRdb re-called the 5' RACE reads through MiXCR, storing one row per CDR3 protein. The data contain 300,000 to 400,000 distinct CDR3 sequences, around 13% of them singletons. About this clonotype: Its antigen is not identified.

Findings and caveats of the study: Clonal second-wave expansions that peaked on day 37 had unconfirmed SARS-CoV-2 specificity. Researchers found some responding clones in pre-infection memory, a sign that cross-reactive memory joined. Clones contracting across day 15 to 85 had a balanced CD4/CD8 profile; later expanding clones leaned CD4+.

The CDR3 sequence is 16 residues long. V was clipped by 4 bases and J by 9 bases; unmatched bases: 9. CDR1 and CDR2 (germline): SGHTA, FQGTGA. This receptor was taken from a man aged 18 to 29 who had mild COVID-19 (a few samples of this study predate the infection). Cell type and time point are not known. Material for sequencing was PBMCs or a T cell subset sorted from them (not recorded which). The rearrangement joins TRBV7-3 to TRBJ2-1; 13 bases map to TRBD2. CDR3: CASSSGLAGADLEQFF. Here the CDR3 DNA reads TGTGCCAGCAGCTCCGGACTAGCGGGGGCCGACCTTGAGCAGTTCTTC.